The 25 T cell receptor beta chains reported below all come from one sample, sequenced in a study of OX40 agonist ivuxolimab in advanced cancers. TCRdb's table, derived via immunoSEQ multiplex PCR, lists solely in-frame clones and lacks some. The sample contains roughly 81,000 clones, 70% to 90% of which appear only once. Material: CD4+ or CD8+ T cells sorted from blood, obtained in a trial of the OX40 agonist ivuxolimab. These receptors all stem from an adult with an advanced solid tumor such as melanoma, head and neck, liver or kidney cancer.

This chain links TRBV19 with TRBJ2-7; tentative D call: TRBD1 (6 bases). CDR3 length: 14 amino acids. Germline assignment: CDR1 LNHDA and CDR2 SQIVND (reference sequence). Trimming shortened V by 6 bases and J by 4 bases, and 16 bases separated the two germline ends. CDR3 in amino acids: CASSSGHHTYEQYF. Written as DNA, the CDR3 is TGTGCCAGTAGCTCGGGACACCATACTTACGAGCAGTACTTC.

The chain combines TRBV5-6 with TRBJ2-7, with 8 bases aligning to TRBD2. The CDR3 has 14 amino acids. Trimming cost V 3 bases and J 5 bases; bases outside gene matches: 7. Germline V gene data show CDR1 as SGHDT and CDR2 as YYEEEE. The CDR3 DNA reads as TGTGCCAGCAGCTGGGCGGGGGGCTGGGACGAGCAGTACTTC. Translation gives CASSWAGGWDEQYF.

The chain combines TRBV12-5 with TRBJ2-4, with a weak D call TRBD2 (5 bases). Looked up from germline, CDR1 is LGHNT and CDR2 is FRNRAP. The CDR3 is made up of 14 amino acids. V was cut by 1 base and J by 9 bases, with 13 bases left in between. The CDR3 reads CASGLGRDRAIQYF. DNA of the CDR3: TGTGCTAGTGGTTTGGGCCGGGATCGGGCCATTCAGTACTTC. Full variable domain (missing parts from reference TRBV12-5 and TRBJ2-4): DARVTQTPRHKVTEMGQEVTMRCQPILGHNTVFWYRQTMMQGLELLAYFRNRAPLDDSGMPKDRFSAEMPDATLATLKIQPSEPRDSAVYFCASGLGRDRAIQYFGAGTRLSVL.

CDR3 sequence (DNA): TGTGCCAGCAGTGAGGGCAGGGGGCGGAATGAGCAGTTCTTC. Translating gives CASSEGRGRNEQFF. This chain joins TRBV6-4 and TRBJ2-1, with TRBD1 matching over 8 bases. J gave up 7 bases and V 3 bases, and 5 bases lay outside the gene matches. The CDR3 covers 14 residues. The germline V gene encodes CDR1 MRHNA and CDR2 SNTAGT.

This rearrangement joins TRBV4-2 to TRBJ2-1; tentatively, D is TRBD2 (6 bases). Per the germline V gene, CDR1 is LGHNA and CDR2 is YNFKEQ. The CDR3 length is 17 residues. Trimming took 0 bases from V and 0 from J, leaving 12 bases between them. CDR3 sequence reads: CASSQDFSGSSYNEQFF. In nucleotides, the CDR3 is TGTGCCAGCAGCCAAGACTTTAGCGGCAGCTCCTACAATGAGCAGTTCTTC.

This clone was seen only once. This chain joins TRBV10-1 and TRBJ2-3; 10 bases line up with TRBD2. The length of the CDR3 is 13 residues. Germline CDR1 reads WNHNN; CDR2 reads SYGVQD (reference sequence). In DNA form, the CDR3 reads TGCGTCCCCGGGACTAGCGGCACAGATACGCAGTATTTT. Residues: CVPGTSGTDTQYF.

The chain has TRBV5-4 and TRBJ1-4; D is possibly TRBD1 (5 bases). Trimming shortened V by 4 bases and J by 4 bases, and 14 bases separated the two germline ends. Germline V gives CDR1 SGHNT, CDR2 YYREEE (reference sequence). CDR3 length: 15 amino acids. The CDR3 loop reads CASSTWTGGNEKLFF. The CDR3 DNA is TGTGCCAGCAGCACCTGGACCGGGGGTAATGAAAAACTGTTTTTT.

The chain's CDR3 is CASGLGTGGTETQYF. CDR3 coding DNA: TGTGCTAGTGGACTCGGGACAGGGGGCACAGAGACCCAGTACTTC. The chain couples TRBV12-5 to TRBJ2-5, with TRBD1 matching over 12 bases. The J segment lost 4 bases and the V segment lost 6 bases, leaving 6 bases of the junction unmatched. The CDR3 consists of 15 residues. The germline V gene has CDR1 LGHNT and CDR2 FRNRAP.

V is TRBV5-8 and J is TRBJ1-3; possible D gene TRBD1, 5 bases. The V end lost 3 bases, the J end lost 0 bases, and 13 bases lay between the germline ends. Per the germline V gene, CDR1 is SGHTS and CDR2 is YDEGEE. This CDR3 has 16 amino acids. The CDR3 reads CASSSGTLSSGNTIYF. The CDR3 DNA reads as TGTGCCAGCAGCTCCGGGACCTTGAGCTCTGGAAACACCATATATTTT.

This clone showed up just once. V and J are TRBV6-5 and TRBJ1-2; 8 positions agree with TRBD1. Germline CDR1 and CDR2: MNHEY and SVGAGI. The trim removed 6 bases at V and 5 bases at J, leaving 8 bases unmatched. CDR3 length: 14 amino acids. The CDR3, as DNA: TGTGCCAGCAGCCCCGGACAGGGTCGGTATGGCTACACCTTC. Translating gives CASSPGQGRYGYTF.

This chain connects TRBV4-2 to TRBJ1-4; 7 bases are shared with TRBD1. The V gene's germline CDR1 is LGHNA and CDR2 YNFKEQ. With V trimmed by 0 bases and J by 4 bases, 5 bases remained unmatched. This CDR3 is built from 16 residues. The chain's CDR3 is CASSQDGDSFNEKLFF. CDR3 coding DNA: TGTGCCAGCAGCCAAGATGGGGACAGCTTTAATGAAAAACTGTTTTTT.

The chain joins TRBV11-2 to TRBJ2-1; 9 bases align to TRBD1. This CDR3 has 15 residues. J was trimmed by 8 bases and V by 0 bases; bases with no gene match: 5. Germline lookup yields CDR1 SGHAT and CDR2 FQNNGV. CDR3 loop: CASSLDGTGSHEQFF. The CDR3 coding sequence is TGTGCCAGCAGCTTAGATGGGACAGGGTCGCATGAGCAGTTCTTC.

The rearrangement links TRBV6-5 to TRBJ2-1, with 13 bases that match TRBD2. The V gene's germline CDR1 is MNHEY and CDR2 SVGAGI. V gave up 5 bases and J gave up 9 bases; unmatched junction bases: 4. The CDR3 has 14 residues. CDR3 sequence: CASSPGLAGFEQFF. The CDR3, as DNA: TGTGCCAGCAGTCCGGGACTAGCGGGGTTTGAGCAGTTCTTC.

This sequence joins TRBV11-2 and TRBJ1-1; D possibly corresponds to TRBD1 (6 bases). Trimming removed 1 base at V and 9 bases at J, with 12 bases between. The CDR3 has 13 residues. Germline lookup yields CDR1 SGHAT and CDR2 FQNNGV. The CDR3 DNA reads as TGTGCCAGCAGCTTAGCCCCGGACAGACAAGCTTTCTTT. Translation gives CASSLAPDRQAFF.

V is TRBV2 and J is TRBJ1-5; a possible D gene is TRBD1 (5 bases). Germline CDR1 SNHLY, CDR2 FYNNEI. Trimming removed 6 bases from V and 0 bases from J, with 12 bases in between. The CDR3 length is 15 residues. Here the CDR3 DNA reads TGTGCCAGCAGCGCGACAGTATATAGCAATCAGCCCCAGCATTTT. The encoded protein is CASSATVYSNQPQHF.

The chain joins TRBV15 to TRBJ2-6; D not certain. The CDR3 length is 16 residues. V gave up 8 bases and J gave up 0 bases, with 14 bases separating them. Germline values: CDR1 LNHNV, CDR2 YYDKDF (reference sequence). The CDR3 nucleotides read TGTGCCACCGCGCCTTGGGCTCTCTCTGGGGCCAACGTCCTGACTTTC. Translated, it gives CATAPWALSGANVLTF. Looking up the rest from reference TRBV15 and TRBJ2-6 gives the full variable domain: DAMVIQNPRYQVTQFGKPVTLSCSQTLNHNVMYWYQQKSSQAPKLLFHYYDKDFNNEADTPDNFQSRRPNTSFCFLDIRSPGLGDTAMYLCATAPWALSGANVLTFGAGSRLTVL.

The J gene is TRBJ2-7, the V gene TRBV27; 11 bases map to TRBD1. The V gene's germline CDR1 is MNHEY and CDR2 SMNVEV (reference sequence). J was trimmed by 11 bases and V by 5 bases; bases with no gene match: 11. The CDR3 is 14 residues long. CDR3 coding DNA: TGTGCCAGCAGTCCTTGGACAGGGGGCGACGTAAAGTACTTC. It codes for CASSPWTGGDVKYF.

The chain uses TRBV6-4 and TRBJ2-1, with unresolved D. CDR3 length equals 16 residues. Germline CDR1 reads MRHNA; CDR2 reads SNTAGT. The V end lost 4 bases, the J end lost 7 bases, and 20 bases lay between the germline ends. The CDR3 region is CASSGWLFVARNEQFF. CDR3 DNA: TGTGCCAGCAGTGGTTGGTTATTCGTAGCCCGGAATGAGCAGTTCTTC.

The rearrangement uses TRBV6-4 and TRBJ2-3, with D perhaps matching TRBD2 (6 bases). The CDR3 is 14 residues long. Trimming took off 4 bases at V and 1 base at J, with 9 bases between the two ends. CDR1 is MRHNA and CDR2 is SNTAGT in the germline V gene. The CDR3 DNA is TGTGCCAGCAGTGTCGGGGGAGGCACAGATACGCAGTATTTT. Its translation: CASSVGGGTDTQYF.

The gene calls are TRBV21-1 and TRBJ1-5. TRBV21-1 is a recognized pseudogene. There are 15 residues in the CDR3. In DNA form, the CDR3 reads TGTGCCAGCAGCAAACGGGGGGGTGTCAATCAGCCCCAGCATTTT. Translation: CASSKRGGVNQPQHF.

The rearrangement uses TRBV5-1 and TRBJ1-2; D may be TRBD1 (5 bases). Per germline, CDR1 SGHRS and CDR2 YFSETQ. The V and J ends lost 0 bases and 7 bases respectively, with 13 bases between them. The CDR3 covers 14 residues. CDR3 sequence reads: CASSLVDGQGGYTF. The CDR3 DNA is TGCGCCAGCAGCTTGGTTGACGGACAAGGTGGCTACACCTTC.

A single count supports this clone. The chain is built from TRBV6-5 and TRBJ1-2; 8 bases are shared with TRBD1. Trimming removed 6 bases from V and 2 bases from J; junction bases left unmatched: 8. The CDR3 extends over 15 amino acids. Germline CDR1 MNHEY, CDR2 SVGAGI. The CDR3 bases are TGTGCCAGCAGCCCCGGGACAGGCTCGAACTATGGCTACACCTTC. It specifies CASSPGTGSNYGYTF.

This chain links TRBV7-9 with TRBJ2-3; either TRBD1 or TRBD2 may fit D (6 bases each). Germline lookup yields CDR1 SEHNR and CDR2 FQNEAQ (reference sequence). Trimming pared 4 bases from V and 3 bases from J, leaving 17 bases between. The CDR3 spans 16 residues. The CDR3 protein is CASSSPGGLGTDTQYF. CDR3 coding DNA: TGTGCCAGCAGCTCCCCCGGGGGCTTGGGGACAGATACGCAGTATTTT.

This chain joins TRBV28 and TRBJ2-3, with 11 nucleotides matching TRBD1. This CDR3 has 14 amino acids. V trimming: 6 bases; J trimming: 6 bases; junction bases outside the gene matches: 5. Germline V gene lookup returns CDR1 MDHEN and CDR2 SYDVKM. In nucleotides, the CDR3 is TGTGCCAGCAGACCCGGACAGGGGGCCGATACGCAGTATTTT. It is translated as CASRPGQGADTQYF.

The CDR3 is CASSLGREETQYF. The CDR3 region has the DNA TGTGCCAGCAGCCTAGGGAGAGAAGAGACCCAGTACTTC. The chain combines TRBV28 with TRBJ2-5, with D possibly being TRBD2 (5 bases). CDR1 and CDR2 from the germline V gene are MDHEN and SYDVKM. V was clipped by 6 bases and J by 3 bases, with 11 bases between them. CDR3 length: 13 residues.